These 28 T cell receptor beta chains were all obtained from the same sample, sequenced in a study of a mutant IDH1 vaccine in newly diagnosed glioma. No antigen has been assigned to these receptors. Time point noted: week 5, during vaccination. The vaccine gave 300 ug of a 20-mer mutant IDH1 peptide subcutaneously per dose. TCRdb's copy holds only in-frame clones and misses some; the assay was immunoSEQ multiplex PCR. The sample gives tens of thousands of clones, 81% of which show up once; 3% to 3.5% is in the top ten. The specimen comprised PBMCs, sampled from a glioma patient whose treatment included an IDH1 peptide vaccine. Receptors were obtained from a man aged 25-45 years with glioma.

This clone was observed a handful of times. The chain has TRBV30 and TRBJ1-2, with a tentative D call TRBD1 (5 bases). The CDR3 is 13 amino acids. With 5 bases removed from V and 10 bases from J, the gap between germline ends came to 20 bases. Germline V gene lookup returns CDR1 GTSNPN and CDR2 SVGIG (reference sequence). CDR3 sequence: CAWGGRGFQDYTF. As DNA, the CDR3 is TGTGCCTGGGGCGGAAGGGGATTTCAGGACTACACCTTC.

The CDR3, as DNA: TGCGCCAGCAGCCAAAGACTAGCTCCCTCGAACGAGCAGTACTTC. Amino acids: CASSQRLAPSNEQYF. The rearrangement joins TRBV4-1 to TRBJ2-7, with TRBD2 identical over 7 bases. In germline, CDR1 is MGHRA, CDR2 YSYEKL. CDR3 length: 15 amino acids. With V trimmed by 2 bases and J by 5 bases, 9 bases remained unmatched.

The chain employs TRBV6-5 and TRBJ2-7; a weak D match, TRBD2 (5 bases). This CDR3 comprises 15 residues. The germline V gene encodes CDR1 MNHEY and CDR2 SVGAGI. The ends were cut back, 6 bases at V and 5 bases at J, with 20 bases in the middle. In DNA, the CDR3 is TGTGCCAGCAGGCAATTGGACTTTAAAGCCCACGAGCAGTACTTC. It yields the protein CASRQLDFKAHEQYF.

This chain uses TRBV18 with TRBJ2-6; a possible D gene is TRBD2 (5 bases). V shed 3 bases and J shed 1 base, with 16 bases lying between them. The CDR3 sequence is 18 residues long. Germline assignment: CDR1 KGHSH and CDR2 LQKENI. CDR3: CASSPITGGRSGANVLTF. The CDR3 DNA follows: TGTGCCAGCTCACCCATCACTGGAGGCAGGTCTGGGGCCAACGTCCTGACTTTC.

J is TRBJ1-4 and V is TRBV2; no clear D gene. The CDR3 is 13 amino acids. The V end was cut by 6 bases, the J end by 8 bases, with 13 bases between. CDR1 is SNHLY, CDR2 FYNNEI, per germline. The CDR3 here is CASSGAYNEKLFF. CDR3 coding DNA: TGTGCCAGCAGCGGAGCATATAACGAAAAACTGTTTTTT.

In its sample, this clone was seen once. The chain couples TRBV11-2 to TRBJ2-7; 11 bases are shared with TRBD2. Trimming took 2 bases from V and 2 from J; bases not matched to a gene: 5. The CDR3 consists of 16 residues. Germline V lookup: CDR1 SGHAT, CDR2 FQNNGV. The CDR3 protein is CASSLRLAGNAYEQYF. The CDR3 nucleotides are TGTGCCAGCAGCTTAAGACTAGCGGGGAATGCCTACGAGCAGTACTTC.

The chain uses TRBV18 and TRBJ1-1; no definite D call. CDR3 length: 13 residues. Germline-derived CDR1 and CDR2 are KGHSH and LQKENI. Trimming cost V 3 bases and J 1 base, with 6 bases left between them. CDR3 in amino acids: CASSPGANTEAFF. Here the CDR3 DNA reads TGTGCCAGCTCACCGGGCGCGAACACTGAAGCTTTCTTT.

V usage is TRBV9 and J usage is TRBJ1-1; no reliable D call. This CDR3 is built from 16 residues. Germline CDR1 is SGDLS and CDR2 is YYNGEE. Trimming pared 0 bases from V and 1 base from J, leaving 13 bases between. The CDR3 protein is CASSVGLGLTNTEAFF. CDR3 nucleotides: TGTGCCAGCAGCGTAGGGCTAGGACTTACGAACACTGAAGCTTTCTTT. The full variable domain, its missing parts supplied by reference TRBV9 and TRBJ1-1, is DSGVTQTPKHLITATGQRVTLRCSPRSGDLSVYWYQQSLDQGLQFLIQYYNGEERAKGNILERFSAQQFPDLHSELNLSSLELGDSALYFCASSVGLGLTNTEAFFGQGTRLTVV.

This clone appeared a few times. The chain is built from TRBV19 and TRBJ1-3; 7 nucleotides line up with TRBD1. The CDR3 is 14 residues long. The V gene's germline CDR1 is LNHDA and CDR2 SQIVND (reference sequence). The J segment lost 4 bases and the V segment lost 7 bases, leaving 7 bases of the junction unmatched. CDR3 DNA sequence: TGTGCCAGTACCCAGGGGGGGAGCGGAAACACCATATATTTT. Amino acids: CASTQGGSGNTIYF.

The genes are TRBV9 and TRBJ1-2; possible D gene TRBD1, 5 bases. Germline V lookup: CDR1 SGDLS, CDR2 YYNGEE. This CDR3 spans 14 amino acids. V lost 4 bases and J lost 4, with 14 bases in between. This CDR3 is CASSPGGVFYGYTF. CDR3 in DNA: TGTGCCAGCAGCCCCGGGGGGGTCTTCTATGGCTACACCTTC.

This rearrangement joins TRBV15 to TRBJ2-5; D is unresolved. The CDR3 has 13 amino acids. In germline, CDR1 is LNHNV, CDR2 YYDKDF (reference sequence). Trimming left V 2 bases short and J 7 bases short, with 11 bases between. This CDR3 is CATSRQSTRTQYF. The CDR3 DNA follows: TGTGCCACCAGCAGACAAAGTACCCGGACCCAGTACTTC.

The chain is built from TRBV6-1 and TRBJ1-1; 11 nucleotides align to TRBD1. The germline V gene has CDR1 MNHNS and CDR2 SASEGT. The V segment lost 5 bases and the J segment 4 bases; nucleotides outside the gene matches: 6. The CDR3 runs to 15 residues. As DNA, the CDR3 is TGTGCCAGCAGTCTATCGGGACAGGGGGGCACTGAAGCTTTCTTT. This gives the protein CASSLSGQGGTEAFF.

This clone was counted a single time. CDR3 sequence: CASSLGSGGFQPLHF. DNA of the CDR3: TGTGCCAGCAGTTTAGGGTCAGGGGGCTTCCAACCCCTCCACTTT. The rearrangement uses TRBV27 and TRBJ1-6; TRBD1 matches at 8 bases. The CDR3 loop spans 15 amino acids. Germline CDR1 and CDR2: MNHEY and SMNVEV (reference sequence). V lost 2 bases and J lost 12; bases outside the gene matches: 9.

The J gene is TRBJ2-3, the V gene TRBV19, with 7 bases aligning to TRBD2. CDR1 and CDR2 from the germline V gene are LNHDA and SQIVND (reference sequence). J lost 6 bases, V lost 6 bases, and 18 bases had no gene match. The CDR3 spans 17 residues. In nucleotides, the CDR3 is TGTGCCAGTAGCCCCTCTCTAGCGGAAGGCTACGGGGATACGCAGTATTTT. Translation: CASSPSLAEGYGDTQYF.

V and J are TRBV18 and TRBJ1-5; TRBD1 agrees at 9 bases. The CDR3 covers 15 residues. V lost 3 bases to trimming and J lost 6 bases; unmatched junction nucleotides: 6. Germline CDR1 and CDR2: KGHSH and LQKENI. CDR3 sequence reads: CASSPRDRAGQPQHF. CDR3 sequence (DNA): TGTGCCAGCTCACCTCGGGACAGGGCTGGTCAGCCCCAGCATTTT.

This chain connects TRBV5-8 to TRBJ1-5; a possible D gene is TRBD1 (6 bases). The CDR3 consists of 16 residues. Trimming shortened V by 1 base and J by 3 bases, and 14 bases separated the two germline ends. CDR1 and CDR2 from the germline V gene are SGHTS and YDEGEE. The CDR3 region has the DNA TGTGCCAGCAGCTTGCGGGCAGGGGAACTCAATCAGCCCCAGCATTTT. Residues: CASSLRAGELNQPQHF. The variable domain in full, completed from reference TRBV5-8 and TRBJ1-5, reads EAGVTQSPTHLIKTRGQQATLRCSPISGHTSVYWYQQALGLGLQFLLWYDEGEERNRGNFPPRFSGRQFPNYSSELNVNALELEDSALYLCASSLRAGELNQPQHFGDGTRLSIL.

V gene TRBV28 combines with J gene TRBJ2-5; 7 positions agree with TRBD2. V was clipped by 2 bases and J by 6 bases; unmatched bases: 6. The CDR3 runs 14 residues. CDR1 is MDHEN, CDR2 SYDVKM, per germline. The DNA of the CDR3 is TGTGCCAGCAGTTTAGGGGGGGGAGCAAAGACCCAGTACTTC. Translating gives CASSLGGGAKTQYF.

The chain joins TRBV6-6 to TRBJ2-5; 11 positions match TRBD1. The junction had 10 bases not matched to a gene; V was cut back by 6 bases and J by 4 bases. This CDR3 contains 16 residues. Germline CDR1 MNHNY, CDR2 SVGAGI (reference sequence). The CDR3 DNA follows: TGTGCCAGCAGGGACCCAAGGACAGGGGGCCGAGAGACCCAGTACTTC. It codes for CASRDPRTGGRETQYF.

In its sample, this clone was seen a few times. V is TRBV27 and J is TRBJ2-6, with 9 bases matching TRBD1. The V segment lost 10 bases and the J segment 4 bases; nucleotides outside the gene matches: 2. This CDR3 comprises 13 residues. Germline assignment: CDR1 MNHEY and CDR2 SMNVEV (reference sequence). The CDR3 nucleotides are TGTGCCACCGGGACAGGGGGGGCCAACGTCCTGACTTTC. It encodes CATGTGGANVLTF.

V and J are TRBV21-1 and TRBJ1-5. TRBV21-1 is a pseudogene. The CDR3 is 17 amino acids. The CDR3 DNA follows: TGTGCCAGCCAGCGGGGGAGGGATAATTGGAGCAATCAGCCCCAGCATTTT. It specifies CASQRGRDNWSNQPQHF.

The chain links TRBV4-1 to TRBJ1-4; 10 nucleotides match TRBD1. V shed 5 bases and J 7 bases; nucleotides not matched to a gene: 7. This CDR3 is 15 amino acids long. Germline CDR1 and CDR2: MGHRA and YSYEKL. The CDR3 here is CASSFRTGGGEKLFF. The CDR3 nucleotides read TGCGCCAGCAGCTTCCGGACAGGGGGAGGTGAAAAACTGTTTTTT.

V and J are TRBV2 and TRBJ2-7, with D possibly called TRBD1 or TRBD2 (5 bases each). The CDR3 length is 16 residues. Germline CDR1 reads SNHLY; CDR2 reads FYNNEI. V was shortened by 6 bases and J by 2 bases, with 20 bases between the two germline ends. CDR3 region: CASSTDGTVLTYEQYF. CDR3 nucleotide sequence: TGTGCCAGCAGCACAGATGGGACGGTCTTAACCTACGAGCAGTACTTC.

The chain employs TRBV12-1 and TRBJ1-2; TRBD1, the table's D call, lacks a check against the DNA. TRBV12-1 counts as a pseudogene. The CDR3 contains 17 residues. This chain's CDR3 is CASSGRMDRGSTYGYTF. CDR3 DNA sequence: TGTGCCAGCAGCGGAAGGATGGACAGGGGTTCTACCTATGGCTACACCTTC.

This clone was counted between two and nine times. The chain recombines TRBV6-5 with TRBJ1-1; no firm D call. Looked up from germline, CDR1 is MNHEY and CDR2 is SVGAGI. The germline V and J ends were trimmed by 7 bases and 0 bases, with 9 bases remaining between them. The CDR3 has 13 residues. This chain's CDR3 is CASISGLNTEAFF. CDR3 in DNA: TGTGCCAGCATATCCGGGCTGAACACTGAAGCTTTCTTT.

V usage is TRBV5-6 and J usage is TRBJ1-1; maybe TRBD1 (6 bases). Germline CDR1 and CDR2: SGHDT and YYEEEE. This CDR3 contains 16 residues. The ends were cut back, 1 base at V and 1 base at J, with 14 bases in the middle. This CDR3 reads CASSLYAVRGNTEAFF. CDR3 sequence (DNA): TGTGCCAGCAGCTTGTATGCGGTCAGGGGGAACACTGAAGCTTTCTTT.

The CDR3 coding sequence is TGTGCCAGCAGCGGTAGGACGGGGCAACCCGAGCAGTACTTC. This codes for CASSGRTGQPEQYF. J is TRBJ2-7 and V is TRBV5-4; D is perhaps TRBD1 or TRBD2 (5 bases each). CDR3 size: 14 residues. CDR1 and CDR2 from the germline V gene are SGHNT and YYREEE (reference sequence). V was pared by 4 bases and J by 6 bases, with 17 bases between.

This rearrangement joins TRBV5-4 to TRBJ2-1; a possible D gene is TRBD1 (6 bases). V was clipped by 4 bases and J by 4 bases, with 12 bases between them. CDR3 length: 14 amino acids. Germline lookup yields CDR1 SGHNT and CDR2 YYREEE (reference sequence). DNA for the CDR3: TGTGCCAGCAGCACCTCGACAGGTTACAATGAGCAGTTCTTC. It codes for CASSTSTGYNEQFF. Variable domain in full (rest from reference TRBV5-4 and TRBJ2-1): ETGVTQSPTHLIKTRGQQVTLRCSSQSGHNTVSWYQQALGQGPQFIFQYYREEENGRGNFPPRFSGLQFPNYSSELNVNALELDDSALYLCASSTSTGYNEQFFGPGTRLTVL.

The chain uses TRBV5-8 and TRBJ2-7; 8 bases are shared with TRBD1. After removal of 2 bases from V and 3 bases from J, the junction contained 4 bases not matched to a gene. CDR3 length: 14 amino acids. From germline, CDR1 is SGHTS and CDR2 YDEGEE. In DNA, the CDR3 is TGTGCCAGCAGCTTTACAGGGGGAAACTACGAGCAGTACTTC. Translating it yields CASSFTGGNYEQYF. The variable domain in full, with the rest retrieved from reference TRBV5-8 and TRBJ2-7, is EAGVTQSPTHLIKTRGQQATLRCSPISGHTSVYWYQQALGLGLQFLLWYDEGEERNRGNFPPRFSGRQFPNYSSELNVNALELEDSALYLCASSFTGGNYEQYFGPGTRLTVT.